Each of the 14 T cell receptor beta chains below was sequenced from the same sample in a study of T cell responses to AZD1222 COVID-19 vaccine. Clones were sequenced by immunoSEQ multiplex PCR, and TCRdb holds only the in-frame ones, with some missing. The repertoire has 100,000 to 150,000 clones, more than 65% of them found once; the top ten carry about 29%. This material consisted of peripheral blood, taken 28 days after the second AZD1222 dose. The source of these receptors is an adult who received the AZD1222 COVID-19 vaccine.

The chain links TRBV9 to TRBJ1-6; tentative D call: TRBD1 (5 bases). V lost 6 bases and J lost 12, with 22 bases in between. In germline, CDR1 is SGDLS, CDR2 YYNGEE. The CDR3 is made up of 15 amino acids. The CDR3 is CASKPEGRSLGPLHF. CDR3 nucleotide sequence: TGTGCCAGCAAACCTGAGGGGAGGTCCCTAGGACCCCTCCACTTT. The full variable domain, rest sourced from reference TRBV9 and TRBJ1-6, is DSGVTQTPKHLITATGQRVTLRCSPRSGDLSVYWYQQSLDQGLQFLIQYYNGEERAKGNILERFSAQQFPDLHSELNLSSLELGDSALYFCASKPEGRSLGPLHFGNGTRLTVT.

The chain is built from TRBV19 and TRBJ1-5; D not resolved. The CDR3 is made up of 15 amino acids. Trimming pared 1 base from V and 0 bases from J, leaving 7 bases between. CDR1 is LNHDA and CDR2 is SQIVND in the germline V gene (reference sequence). CDR3 DNA sequence: TGTGCCAGTAGTATAGGAAGCTTTAGCAATCAGCCCCAGCATTTT. Its protein product is CASSIGSFSNQPQHF.

The chain links TRBV6-5 to TRBJ1-4; D is unresolved. CDR3 length: 13 residues. The V gene's germline CDR1 is MNHEY and CDR2 SVGAGI. The V end lost 5 bases, the J end lost 2 bases, and 6 bases lay between the germline ends. The CDR3 reads CASSRTTNEKLFF. Written as DNA, the CDR3 is TGTGCCAGCAGTCGGACTACTAATGAAAAACTGTTTTTT.

The chain is built from TRBV28 and TRBJ1-6; no clear D. Germline CDR1 and CDR2: MDHEN and SYDVKM. V lost 5 bases, J lost 0 bases, and 14 bases lay in between. The CDR3 length is 17 residues. CDR3 region: CASSAPVAISYNSPLHF. CDR3 coding DNA: TGTGCCAGCAGTGCGCCCGTTGCAATCTCCTATAATTCACCCCTCCACTTT.

V is TRBV28 and J is TRBJ2-4, with D unresolved. In germline, CDR1 is MDHEN, CDR2 SYDVKM. V lost 8 bases and J lost 0, with 11 bases in between. The CDR3 contains 14 residues. CDR3 protein: CASLSGVAKNIQYF. The CDR3 DNA reads as TGTGCCAGCTTATCCGGCGTAGCCAAAAACATTCAGTACTTC.

This chain connects TRBV6-5 to TRBJ1-2, with unresolved D. CDR1 is MNHEY and CDR2 is SVGAGI in the germline V gene. The CDR3 has 12 amino acids. Trimming shortened V by 6 bases and J by 0 bases, and 5 bases separated the two germline ends. The DNA for the CDR3 is TGTGCCAGCAGGCGGCCTAACTATGGCTACACCTTC. It yields the protein CASRRPNYGYTF.

This sequence joins TRBV2 and TRBJ2-7; 7 nucleotides align to TRBD1. Germline CDR1 SNHLY, CDR2 FYNNEI. The CDR3 runs to 11 residues. V was clipped by 2 bases and J by 11 bases; unmatched bases: 3. The CDR3 DNA reads TGTGCCAGCAGTGAATATGGACAGGAGTACTTC. It yields the protein CASSEYGQEYF. Full variable domain (missing parts from reference TRBV2 and TRBJ2-7): EPEVTQTPSHQVTQMGQEVILRCVPISNHLYFYWYRQILGQKVEFLVSFYNNEISEKSEIFDDQFSVERPDGSNFTLKIRSTKLEDSAMYFCASSEYGQEYFGPGTRLTVT.

The CDR3 coding sequence is TGTGCCAGCAGTGATTTTGCGGAGAGAGCTTTCTTT. This gives the protein CASSDFAERAFF. The chain recombines TRBV25-1 with TRBJ1-1; D unclear. Deletions cut 3 bases from V and 10 bases from J, with 12 bases between. Germline CDR1 and CDR2: MGHDK and SYGVNS. CDR3 length: 12 residues.

The chain employs TRBV20-1 and TRBJ1-4, with 7 bases identical to TRBD1. With 3 bases clipped from V and 9 bases from J, the junction kept 7 bases outside the gene matches. This CDR3 is 13 amino acids long. CDR1 is DFQATT and CDR2 is SNEGSKA in the germline V gene (reference sequence). The CDR3 sequence is CSASPPDRKKLFF. The CDR3 nucleotides are TGCAGTGCTAGTCCTCCGGACAGGAAAAAACTGTTTTTT.

This chain connects TRBV6-1 to TRBJ2-2; no definite D call. The CDR3 has 16 residues. The germline V and J ends were trimmed by 2 bases and 0 bases, with 10 bases remaining between them. Germline V gene data show CDR1 as MNHNS and CDR2 as SASEGT. The chain's CDR3 is CASSEIWAPNTGELFF. The CDR3 DNA reads TGTGCCAGCAGTGAAATCTGGGCCCCGAACACCGGGGAGCTGTTTTTT.

The sample holds a few counts of this clone. The rearrangement links TRBV7-9 to TRBJ2-3; 12 bases are a match to TRBD2. Germline V CDR1 and CDR2: SEHNR, FQNEAQ (reference sequence). This CDR3 is built from 17 residues. The ends lost 1 base at V and 2 bases at J; junction bases unmatched: 4. CDR3 coding DNA: TGTGCCAGCAGCTTAGGCACTAGCGGGGGGACCACAGATACGCAGTATTTT. Residues: CASSLGTSGGTTDTQYF.

V is TRBV5-6 and J is TRBJ1-2, with no clear D. With 0 bases removed from V and 7 bases from J, the gap between germline ends came to 13 bases. Germline assignment: CDR1 SGHDT and CDR2 YYEEEE. The CDR3 totals 14 residues. CDR3 amino acids: CASSLGAKRSGYTF. CDR3 sequence (DNA): TGTGCCAGCAGCTTGGGAGCTAAGAGGAGTGGCTACACCTTC.

CDR3 coding DNA: TGTGCCACCAGCAGCGGAGCGTCCGGGTATGGATTAAGCAATCAGCCCCAGCATTTT. Protein product: CATSSGASGYGLSNQPQHF. The gene calls are TRBV15 and TRBJ1-5, with no clear D. CDR3 size: 19 residues. Deletions cut 3 bases from V and 1 base from J, with 22 bases between. CDR1 LNHNV and CDR2 YYDKDF come from the germline V gene (reference sequence).

V usage is TRBV10-1 and J usage is TRBJ2-1; D perhaps matches TRBD2 (7 bases). Per the germline V gene, CDR1 is WNHNN and CDR2 is SYGVQD (reference sequence). The CDR3 length is 11 residues. The V gene lost 9 bases and the J gene lost 12 bases, with 15 bases spanning the gap. CDR3: CASGTGGVQFF. In DNA, the CDR3 is TGCGCCAGTGGGACGGGGGGCGTGCAGTTCTTC.